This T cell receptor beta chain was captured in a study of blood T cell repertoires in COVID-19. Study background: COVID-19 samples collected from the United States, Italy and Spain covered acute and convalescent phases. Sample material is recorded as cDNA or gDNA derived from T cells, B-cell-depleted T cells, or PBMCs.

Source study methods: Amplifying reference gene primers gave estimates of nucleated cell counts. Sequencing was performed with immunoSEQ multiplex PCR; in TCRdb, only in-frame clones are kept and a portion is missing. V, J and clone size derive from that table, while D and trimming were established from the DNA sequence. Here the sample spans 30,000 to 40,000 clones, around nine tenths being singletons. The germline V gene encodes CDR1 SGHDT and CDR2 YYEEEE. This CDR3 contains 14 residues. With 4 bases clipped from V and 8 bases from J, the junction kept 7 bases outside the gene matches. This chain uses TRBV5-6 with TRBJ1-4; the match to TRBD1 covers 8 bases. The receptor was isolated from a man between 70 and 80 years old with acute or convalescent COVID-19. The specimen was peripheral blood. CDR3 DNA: TGTGCCAGCAGCCGTTCCGGGACAGGCGAAAAACTGTTTTTT. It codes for CASSRSGTGEKLFF.